Presented here are 15 T cell receptor beta chains from one specimen sequenced in a study of T cell clonotyping in hematopoietic cell transplantation (dated by TCRdb to the early 2020s). The library was made by the immunoSEQ multiplex PCR assay. TCRdb provides this immuneACCESS table in a form limited to in-frame rearrangements. Some clones are lacking; in checked studies, under half of them reflect an unresolved V gene, and why the rest are absent is not known. The sample table shows about 5,900 clones, and 65% to 85% are seen once. Roughly 15% of the sample belongs to the ten largest clones. The time point label here, explained by the study, means: recipient sample about 28 days before transplant, after cytoreduction. Sequencing used peripheral blood mononuclear cells, obtained before stem cell transplant. These receptor sequences come from a woman in her 50s with acute myeloid leukemia. Some clones in this sample may be carry-over from other donors' samples.

This rearrangement joins TRBV4-1 to TRBJ2-5; TRBD1 or TRBD2 may be the D gene (5 bases each). Germline CDR1 MGHRA, CDR2 YSYEKL. V was cut by 2 bases and J by 4 bases, with 11 bases left in between. This CDR3 has 14 amino acids. The CDR3 DNA reads as TGCGCCAGCAGCCAACTCGGGACCTTAGAGACCCAGTACTTC. Translated: CASSQLGTLETQYF.

Written as DNA, the CDR3 is TGCAGCGTTGAAAGACAGGGGCGCACTGAAGCTTTCTTT. Translation: CSVERQGRTEAFF. This chain uses TRBV29-1 with TRBJ1-1; 8 bases line up with TRBD1. This CDR3 is built from 13 residues. The germline CDR1 and CDR2 sequences are SQVTM and ANQGSEA. J was trimmed by 4 bases and V by 2 bases; bases with no gene match: 3. The full variable domain, rest sourced from reference TRBV29-1 and TRBJ1-1, is SAVISQKPSRDICQRGTSLTIQCQVDSQVTMMFWYRQQPGQSLTLIATANQGSEATYESGFVIDKFPISRPNLTFSTLTVSNMSPEDSSIYLCSVERQGRTEAFFGQGTRLTVV.

The rearrangement links TRBV7-3 to TRBJ2-7; D is ambiguous. CDR3 length: 15 residues. Trimming removed 2 bases at V and 3 bases at J, with 14 bases between. Looked up from germline, CDR1 is SGHTA and CDR2 is FQGTGA. CDR3 in DNA: TGTGCCAGCAGCTTAGGAGCGTCTAAGGTCTACGAGCAGTACTTC. Amino acids: CASSLGASKVYEQYF.

To note about this clone: Other DNA sequences in the same sample also yield this CDR3. V and J are TRBV5-6 and TRBJ1-2, with D perhaps TRBD1 (5 bases). Trimming took 3 bases from V and 4 from J, leaving 10 bases between them. Germline loops: CDR1 SGHDT, CDR2 YYEEEE. This CDR3 is built from 13 residues. The CDR3 DNA is TGTGCCAGCAGCTCCGGGACGGCCTATGGCTACACCTTC. This gives the protein CASSSGTAYGYTF.

The V call is TRBV7-8, the J call TRBJ2-3; TRBD2 aligns across 7 bases. Germline V gene sequence: CDR1 SGHVS, CDR2 FQNEAQ. The CDR3 runs 14 residues. The junction had 4 bases not matched to a gene; V was cut back by 5 bases and J by 2 bases. The CDR3, as DNA: TGTGCCAGCAGCCAGACTAGCCCCACAGATACGCAGTATTTT. It is translated as CASSQTSPTDTQYF. Filled out from reference TRBV7-8 and TRBJ2-3, the complete variable domain reads GAGVSQSPRYKVAKRGQDVALRCDPISGHVSLFWYQQALGQGPEFLTYFQNEAQLDKSGLPSDRFFAERPEGSVSTLKIQRTQQEDSAVYLCASSQTSPTDTQYFGPGTRLTVL.

The V call is TRBV5-6, the J call TRBJ2-5; 8 bases are shared with TRBD1. Germline-derived CDR1 and CDR2 are SGHDT and YYEEEE. The CDR3 is made up of 16 amino acids. V dropped 0 bases and J dropped 5; count of bases not matched to a gene: 9. The CDR3 spells CASSLAPAGGRETQYF. DNA of the CDR3: TGTGCCAGCAGCTTGGCCCCGGCAGGGGGCAGGGAGACCCAGTACTTC.

This clone was counted a single time. The V gene is TRBV4-2, the J gene TRBJ1-4, with D tentatively TRBD1 (6 bases). This CDR3 contains 16 residues. V was clipped by 0 bases and J by 7 bases, with 15 bases between them. Germline CDR1 LGHNA, CDR2 YNFKEQ. The DNA of the CDR3 is TGTGCCAGCAGCCAAGATCTTAGGGGGTCGGGTGAAAAACTGTTTTTT. Its protein is CASSQDLRGSGEKLFF.

The rearrangement links TRBV6-1 to TRBJ1-5; D remains unclear. Per the germline V gene, CDR1 is MNHNS and CDR2 is SASEGT. V lost 6 bases, J lost 0 bases, and 12 bases lay in between. CDR3 length: 15 residues. CDR3 sequence reads: CASSAAADSNQPQHF. For the CDR3, the DNA is TGTGCCAGCAGCGCGGCGGCAGATAGCAATCAGCCCCAGCATTTT.

V is TRBV11-3 and J is TRBJ2-3; maybe TRBD2 (5 bases). Germline assignment: CDR1 SGHNT and CDR2 YENEEA. This CDR3 spans 15 amino acids. Trimming removed 1 base from V and 1 base from J, with 9 bases in between. The CDR3 loop reads CASSLGTEGTDTQYF. CDR3 in DNA: TGTGCCAGCAGCTTAGGGACGGAGGGCACAGATACGCAGTATTTT.

This chain joins TRBV5-1 and TRBJ2-5, with 10 bases matching TRBD1. V gave up 0 bases and J gave up 5 bases; unmatched junction bases: 4. The CDR3 totals 15 residues. Per germline, CDR1 SGHRS and CDR2 YFSETQ. CDR3 region: CASSLGQGAWETQYF. CDR3 in DNA: TGCGCCAGCAGCTTGGGACAGGGGGCATGGGAGACCCAGTACTTC. Variable domain in full (rest from reference TRBV5-1 and TRBJ2-5): KAGVTQTPRYLIKTRGQQVTLSCSPISGHRSVSWYQQTPGQGLQFLFEYFSETQRNKGNFPGRFSGRQFSNSRSEMNVSTLELGDSALYLCASSLGQGAWETQYFGPGTRLLVL.

This clone was found once. The chain uses TRBV5-4 and TRBJ1-4; TRBD1 aligns across 10 bases. The CDR3 is 15 residues long. J was trimmed by 5 bases and V by 0 bases; bases with no gene match: 1. Germline V gene lookup returns CDR1 SGHNT and CDR2 YYREEE (reference sequence). The CDR3 sequence is CASSLGGQGNEKLFF. The CDR3 DNA reads TGTGCCAGCAGCTTGGGGGGACAGGGGAATGAAAAACTGTTTTTT.

The V call is TRBV19, the J call TRBJ2-1, with TRBD2 as a possible D gene (7 bases). The germline V gene has CDR1 LNHDA and CDR2 SQIVND (reference sequence). The CDR3 covers 16 residues. V was shortened by 1 base and J by 7 bases, with 17 bases between the two germline ends. The CDR3 region is CASSIVRGAKGNEQFF. DNA of the CDR3: TGTGCCAGTAGTATAGTTCGGGGGGCAAAGGGTAATGAGCAGTTCTTC.

The J gene is TRBJ2-5, the V gene TRBV27; D remains unclear. In germline, CDR1 is MNHEY, CDR2 SMNVEV (reference sequence). This CDR3 is built from 13 residues. V lost 4 bases and J 4 bases, leaving 10 bases between the germline ends. As DNA, the CDR3 is TGTGCCAGCAGTTCAAACCCTCTAGAGACCCAGTACTTC. Encoded protein: CASSSNPLETQYF.

This chain uses TRBV25-1 with TRBJ1-2; D unresolved. This CDR3 contains 13 residues. Trimming took 2 bases from V and 4 from J, leaving 8 bases between them. Germline loops: CDR1 MGHDK, CDR2 SYGVNS. The CDR3 protein is CASSERYTYGYTF. CDR3 coding DNA: TGTGCCAGCAGTGAACGCTACACCTATGGCTACACCTTC.

The chain is built from TRBV6-1 and TRBJ1-3, with a tentative D call TRBD1 (6 bases). The germline CDR1 and CDR2 sequences are MNHNS and SASEGT. The length of the CDR3 is 14 residues. Trimming removed 6 bases at V and 4 bases at J, with 13 bases between. CDR3 in amino acids: CASRSGQPGNTIYF. The CDR3 DNA sequence: TGTGCCAGCAGATCCGGACAGCCCGGAAACACCATATATTTT.